This TCR beta chain was recorded in a study of blood T cell repertoires in COVID-19. Looking at the study overall: Samples representing acute and convalescent COVID-19 were sourced from the United States, Italy and Spain. Sample material is recorded as cDNA or gDNA derived from T cells, B-cell-depleted T cells, or PBMCs.

Individuals aged about 18 to 89 years were recruited from 24 US areas. In Cohort 3, a recovered donor had either two negative PCRs, clearance, or symptom resolution. This clone was seen more than once but under ten times. CDR1 is LNHDA and CDR2 is SQIVND in the germline V gene (reference sequence). The CDR3 sequence is 15 residues long. The germline V and J ends were trimmed by 3 bases and 8 bases, with 19 bases remaining between them. Repertoires were generated with immunoSEQ multiplex PCR, while TCRdb's copy carries only in-frame clones and drops some. The table includes under 250,000 clones, 82% detected once.

The V call is TRBV19, the J call TRBJ1-2; TRBD1 is a possible D gene (6 bases). This clonotype was obtained from a woman aged 55-69 years who had recovered from COVID-19. Sequenced material: PBMCs or T cells enriched from blood (not recorded which). CDR3 loop: CASSMRGQGPGGYTF. CDR3 sequence (DNA): TGTGCCAGTAGTATGCGGGGGCAGGGGCCGGGAGGCTACACCTTC.